This T cell receptor beta chain came from a study of blood T cell repertoires in COVID-19. Study-level information: COVID-19 samples, acute and convalescent, were from the United States, Italy and Spain.

Authors' data handling: Amplifying reference gene primers gave estimates of nucleated cell counts. Measured with immunoSEQ multiplex PCR; TCRdb has only the in-frame clones, and not every one. From that table come the V and J calls and clone size; the DNA was used to work out D and trimming. Of 200,000 to 250,000 clones in the sample, approximately 81% were seen once. The CDR3 totals 17 residues. Germline V CDR1 and CDR2: LGHDT, YNNKEL (reference sequence). V was pared by 1 base and J by 2 bases, with 9 bases of the junction left unmatched. The V gene is TRBV3-1 (or the pseudogene TRBV3-2), the J gene TRBJ2-3; 7 positions agree with TRBD2. The TCR sequence derives from a woman aged 80 or over with acute or convalescent COVID-19. The sequenced material came from peripheral blood. The CDR3 DNA reads TGTGCCAGCAGCCAAGCTGGAAGCGGGGTGCACACAGATACGCAGTATTTT. Its protein is CASSQAGSGVHTDTQYF.